This is a list of T cell receptor beta chains from one sample in a study of cytotoxic CD8 clonotypes in ibrutinib-treated CLL. The repertoire was sequenced with immunoSEQ multiplex PCR; TCRdb's copy has only in-frame clones and lacks some. The data contain hundreds of thousands of clones, 70% to 80% of them seen just once; the ten biggest clones take up about 6.7%. The sequencing used PBMCs, collected before ibrutinib treatment. These receptors all stem from a human donor with chronic lymphocytic leukemia. CDR3s include the opening cysteine and the closing phenylalanine or tryptophan. The D gene is left open where the match is weak. Clone size is given for some rows only: seen once, a few or many times, or a class if the clone is expanded.

J	D	size	V	CDR3	DNA
TRBJ2-3	TRBD2	few	TRBV9	CASSEGTSGRTDTQYF	TGTGCCAGCAGCGAGGGGACTAGCGGGAGAACAGATACGCAGTATTTT
TRBJ2-1	NA	NA	TRBV2	CASTELRDNEQFF	TGTGCCAGCACGGAGCTTCGAGACAATGAGCAGTTCTTC
TRBJ2-1	TRBD2	NA	TRBV18	CASSPPLLLAPVDNEQFF	TGTGCCAGCTCACCACCGTTACTACTAGCGCCAGTCGACAATGAGCAGTTCTTC
TRBJ2-7	TRBD2	NA	TRBV5-1	CASNGLAGTYEQYF	TGCGCCAGCAACGGACTAGCGGGAACGTACGAGCAGTACTTC
TRBJ1-2	NA	NA	TRBV9	CASSVARQEDNYGYTF	TGTGCCAGCAGCGTAGCCCGACAGGAGGATAACTATGGCTACACCTTC
TRBJ2-2	TRBD2	NA	TRBV5-1	CASSLAGLAENPTGELFF	TGCGCCAGCAGCTTGGCCGGACTAGCGGAAAATCCCACCGGGGAGCTGTTTTTT
TRBJ1-4	NA	NA	TRBV13	CASSLLNGDEKLFF	TGTGCCAGCAGCCTCCTTAACGGGGATGAAAAACTGTTTTTT
TRBJ2-3	NA	NA	TRBV5-6	CASSLALLTDTQYF	TGTGCCAGCAGCTTGGCCCTACTCACAGATACGCAGTATTTT
TRBJ2-1	TRBD2	NA	TRBV27	CASSRFGLAGAGNEQFF	TGTGCCAGCAGTCGATTCGGGCTAGCGGGAGCCGGCAATGAGCAGTTCTTC
TRBJ2-1	TRBD1	once	TRBV2	CASSGQGSYNEQFF	TGTGCCAGCAGCGGACAGGGCTCCTACAATGAGCAGTTCTTC
TRBJ2-1	TRBD2	NA	TRBV14	CASSSKPSGSVESEQFF	TGTGCCAGCAGCTCTAAACCTAGCGGCTCTGTGGAGTCTGAGCAGTTCTTC
TRBJ2-5	NA	NA	TRBV6-5	CASSYTRALETQYF	TGTGCCAGCAGTTACACGCGGGCACTAGAGACCCAGTACTTC
TRBJ2-7	NA	NA	TRBV29-1	CSGTGLYEQYF	TGCAGCGGAACAGGACTCTACGAGCAGTACTTC
TRBJ1-2	TRBD1	NA	TRBV30	CAWETGAGYTF	TGTGCCTGGGAGACAGGGGCGGGCTACACCTTC
TRBJ1-5	NA	NA	TRBV15	CATSRYRDQPQHF	TGTGCCACCAGCAGATACAGGGATCAGCCCCAGCATTTT
TRBJ2-3	NA	NA	TRBV30	CAWSVLETDTQYF	TGTGCCTGGAGTGTACTAGAAACAGATACGCAGTATTTT
TRBJ2-5	NA	NA	TRBV30	CAWKSAGDLQETQYF	TGTGCCTGGAAATCCGCAGGGGACCTTCAAGAGACCCAGTACTTC
TRBJ2-5	NA	once	TRBV2	CASREETQYF	TGTGCCAGCAGGGAAGAGACCCAGTACTTC
TRBJ2-5	NA	NA	TRBV2	CASWKATQETQYF	TGTGCCAGCTGGAAGGCAACCCAAGAGACCCAGTACTTC
TRBJ2-6	NA	NA	TRBV18	CASSYRAGSLNGANVLTF	TGTGCCAGCTCATATCGGGCGGGGTCCTTGAATGGGGCCAACGTCCTGACTTTC
TRBJ2-3	NA	few	TRBV7-3	CASSLSGNTDTQYF	TGTGCCAGCAGCTTATCCGGGAACACAGATACGCAGTATTTT
TRBJ1-2	NA	many	TRBV14	CASSRYLGWNYGYTF	TGTGCCAGCAGCCGATATTTGGGTTGGAACTATGGCTACACCTTC
TRBJ2-2	TRBD2	once	TRBV9	CASSVGLAGGIAGELFF	TGTGCCAGCAGCGTAGGGTTAGCGGGAGGGATCGCCGGGGAGCTGTTTTTT
TRBJ2-1	TRBD2	NA	TRBV15	CATSRASGGYNEQFF	TGTGCCACCAGCAGAGCTAGCGGGGGGTACAATGAGCAGTTCTTC
TRBJ2-2	NA	NA	TRBV7-2	CASSLPLALNTGELFF	TGTGCCAGCAGCTTACCTCTAGCTTTGAACACCGGGGAGCTGTTTTTT
TRBJ2-2	TRBD2	NA	TRBV19	CASTPVAGVSGELFF	TGTGCCAGTACCCCGGTAGCGGGAGTGTCCGGGGAGCTGTTTTTT
TRBJ2-1	NA	NA	TRBV18	CASSQDIPSYNEQFF	TGTGCCAGCTCACAGGACATTCCCTCCTACAATGAGCAGTTCTTC
TRBJ2-5	NA	NA	TRBV15	CATSRVDYVRETQYF	TGTGCCACCAGCAGAGTGGACTACGTCAGAGAGACCCAGTACTTC
TRBJ1-1	NA	NA	TRBV18	CASSPTGLGEAFF	TGTGCCAGCTCACCAACAGGCTTGGGTGAAGCTTTCTTT
TRBJ1-2	NA	few	TRBV28	CASSAAGYGYTF	TGTGCCAGCAGTGCAGCGGGGTATGGCTACACCTTC
TRBJ2-7	TRBD1	few	TRBV5-4	CASSSRQGSYEQYF	TGTGCCAGCAGCTCAAGACAGGGGAGCTACGAGCAGTACTTC
TRBJ2-7	NA	few	TRBV6-5	CASSYAHSSYEQYF	TGTGCCAGCAGTTACGCCCACAGTTCCTACGAGCAGTACTTC
TRBJ2-3	NA	NA	TRBV5-4	CASSLLTRADTQYF	TGTGCCAGCAGCTTACTGACTAGAGCAGATACGCAGTATTTT
TRBJ2-1	TRBD1	NA	TRBV7-9	CASSLEGARDYNEQFF	TGTGCCAGCAGCTTAGAGGGGGCGAGGGACTACAATGAGCAGTTCTTC
TRBJ2-3	TRBD2	NA	TRBV5-1	CASRWGGRTADTQYF	TGCGCCAGCAGATGGGGCGGGAGGACCGCAGATACGCAGTATTTT
TRBJ2-7	TRBD2	once	TRBV15	CATSRDVLAGAGEQYF	TGTGCCACCAGCAGAGACGTACTAGCGGGAGCTGGGGAGCAGTACTTC
TRBJ1-2	NA	NA	TRBV2	CASRWTANYGYTF	TGTGCCAGCCGATGGACAGCTAACTATGGCTACACCTTC
TRBJ1-3	TRBD1	NA	TRBV10-3	CATTRDRYSGNTIYF	TGTGCCACCACCAGGGACAGATACTCTGGAAACACCATATATTTT
TRBJ1-1	TRBD1	NA	TRBV25-1	CASSPRTGDWTEAFF	TGTGCCAGCAGCCCCAGGACAGGGGATTGGACTGAAGCTTTCTTT
TRBJ2-2	NA	few	TRBV9	CASSVASFQSGELFF	TGTGCCAGCAGCGTAGCCTCCTTTCAATCCGGGGAGCTGTTTTTT
TRBJ2-5	NA	few	TRBV9	CASSVAGQETQYF	TGTGCCAGCAGCGTAGCTGGCCAAGAGACCCAGTACTTC
TRBJ2-7	TRBD1	NA	TRBV13	CASSPGTGVVEGSFWGDEQYF	TGTGCCAGCAGCCCCGGGACAGGGGTTGTCGAAGGCTCCTTCTGGGGGGACGAGCAGTACTTC
TRBJ2-6	NA	NA	TRBV5-1	CASSLPRAVGGANVLTF	TGCGCCAGCAGCCTTCCGCGGGCGGTGGGAGGGGCCAACGTCCTGACTTTC
TRBJ1-1	NA	NA	TRBV2	CASMVRYTEAFF	TGTGCCAGCATGGTGAGGTACACTGAAGCTTTCTTT
TRBJ1-4	NA	once	TRBV7-2	CASSLSAGVGEKLFF	TGTGCCAGCAGCTTAAGTGCAGGGGTCGGTGAAAAACTGTTTTTT
TRBJ2-5	TRBD1	NA	TRBV4-3	CASSQADRDQETQYF	TGCGCCAGCAGCCAAGCGGACAGGGACCAAGAGACCCAGTACTTC